The sequence of this TCR beta chain was determined in a study of PD-1 blockade in classical Hodgkin lymphoma. Study-wide results and caveats: The repertoire differences lack a defined cause, possibly disease activity or prior therapy. It was among complete responders that baseline diversity resembled that of newly diagnosed patients. Nivolumab initiated under 1 year post-ASCT led to patient exclusion.

Assay used: immunoSEQ multiplex PCR; TCRdb lists only in-frame clones, some missing. The profile shows tens of thousands of clones, 70% to 90% of them singletons. Germline V gene data show CDR1 as SGDLS and CDR2 as YYNGEE. The CDR3 covers 15 residues. V was clipped by 0 bases and J by 7 bases, with 14 bases between them. Time point specified: cycle 4 day 1 (C4D1), after six to seven weeks of nivolumab. All the patients suffered relapse after autologous stem cell transplantation, and brentuximab vedotin exposure differed. Patients' outcomes at their best amounted to complete response, partial response or progressive disease. With respect to this clone: Antigen: not known.

J is TRBJ2-1 and V is TRBV9; D ambiguous. The sequencing used peripheral blood mononuclear cells (PBMCs), collected before the fourth cycle of nivolumab. This receptor was obtained from a human donor with classical Hodgkin lymphoma. CDR3 sequence reads: CASSVAGPPSNEQFF. The CDR3 bases are TGTGCCAGCAGCGTAGCGGGTCCACCCTCAAATGAGCAGTTCTTC.